What follows are 2 T cell receptor beta chains derived from one specimen sequenced in a study of shared clonotypes between healthy human individuals. Profiled with immunoSEQ multiplex PCR; TCRdb holds only in-frame clones, not every one. The data hold approximately 700,000 clones, with around three quarters observed a single time. The sequenced material came from memory CD4+ T cells sorted from blood. Subset specified: CD45RA-negative fraction. The receptors were gathered from a woman in her 30s in good health.

The chain couples TRBV5-1 to TRBJ2-5; 11 positions agree with TRBD2. Germline trimming cut 0 bases from V and 5 bases from J; bases unmatched to any gene: 6. CDR1 SGHRS and CDR2 YFSETQ come from the germline V gene. The CDR3 totals 16 residues. The CDR3 loop reads CASSLVVAGGSETQYF. The CDR3 DNA reads as TGCGCCAGCAGCTTGGTAGTAGCGGGAGGGAGCGAGACCCAGTACTTC. Full variable domain (missing parts from reference TRBV5-1 and TRBJ2-5): KAGVTQTPRYLIKTRGQQVTLSCSPISGHRSVSWYQQTPGQGLQFLFEYFSETQRNKGNFPGRFSGRQFSNSRSEMNVSTLELGDSALYLCASSLVVAGGSETQYFGPGTRLLVL.

The rearrangement joins TRBV14 to TRBJ2-1; 7 positions agree with TRBD1. J was trimmed by 7 bases and V by 4 bases; bases with no gene match: 4. Germline values: CDR1 SGHDN, CDR2 FVKESK. This CDR3 comprises 13 residues. The CDR3 is CASSLVRGNEQFF. Written as DNA, the CDR3 is TGTGCCAGCAGCCTCGTCAGGGGGAATGAGCAGTTCTTC.